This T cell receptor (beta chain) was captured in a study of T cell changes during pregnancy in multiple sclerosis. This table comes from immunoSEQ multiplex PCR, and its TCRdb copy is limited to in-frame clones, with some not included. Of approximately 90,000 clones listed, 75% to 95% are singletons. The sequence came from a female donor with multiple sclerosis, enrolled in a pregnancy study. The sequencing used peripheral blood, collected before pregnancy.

The CDR3 sequence: CASGTGAVDTQYF. CDR3 DNA: TGCGCCAGCGGGACAGGGGCTGTAGATACGCAGTATTTT. J is TRBJ2-3 and V is TRBV10-1; 10 bases are a match to TRBD1. With 8 bases clipped from V and 5 bases from J, the junction kept 4 bases outside the gene matches. CDR3 length: 13 amino acids. Germline assignment: CDR1 WNHNN and CDR2 SYGVQD (reference sequence).